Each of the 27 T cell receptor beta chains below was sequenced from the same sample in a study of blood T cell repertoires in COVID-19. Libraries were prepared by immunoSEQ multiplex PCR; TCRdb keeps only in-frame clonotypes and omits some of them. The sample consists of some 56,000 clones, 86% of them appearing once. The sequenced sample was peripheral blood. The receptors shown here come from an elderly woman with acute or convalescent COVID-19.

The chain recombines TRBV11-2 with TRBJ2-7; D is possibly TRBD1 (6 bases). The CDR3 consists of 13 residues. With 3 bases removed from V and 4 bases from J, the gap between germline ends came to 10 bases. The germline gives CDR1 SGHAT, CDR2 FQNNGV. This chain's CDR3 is CASSFGTPYEQYF. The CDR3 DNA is TGTGCCAGCAGCTTCGGGACACCATACGAGCAGTACTTC. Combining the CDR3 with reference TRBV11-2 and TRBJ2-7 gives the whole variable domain EAGVAQSPRYKIIEKRQSVAFWCNPISGHATLYWYQQILGQGPKLLIQFQNNGVVDDSQLPKDRFSAERLKGVDSTLKIQPAKLEDSAVYLCASSFGTPYEQYFGPGTRLTVT.

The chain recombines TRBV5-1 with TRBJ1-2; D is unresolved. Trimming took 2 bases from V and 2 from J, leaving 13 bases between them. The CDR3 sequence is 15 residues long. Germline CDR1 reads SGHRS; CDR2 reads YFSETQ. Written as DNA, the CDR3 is TGCGCCAGCAGCTTTACTGACCGACAAAACTATGGCTACACCTTC. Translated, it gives CASSFTDRQNYGYTF.

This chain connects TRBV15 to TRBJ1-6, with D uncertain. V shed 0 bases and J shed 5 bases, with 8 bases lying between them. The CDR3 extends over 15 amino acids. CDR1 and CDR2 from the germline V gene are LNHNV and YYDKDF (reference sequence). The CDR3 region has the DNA TGTGCCACCAGCAGAGATCCCCAGAATAATTCACCCCTCCACTTT. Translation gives CATSRDPQNNSPLHF.

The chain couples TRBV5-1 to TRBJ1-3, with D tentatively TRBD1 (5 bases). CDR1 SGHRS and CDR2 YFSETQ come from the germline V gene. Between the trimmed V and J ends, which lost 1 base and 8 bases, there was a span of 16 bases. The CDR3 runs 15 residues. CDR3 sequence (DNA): TGCGCCAGCAGCTTGTCCCCGCAGGGCGGAGACACCATATATTTT. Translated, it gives CASSLSPQGGDTIYF.

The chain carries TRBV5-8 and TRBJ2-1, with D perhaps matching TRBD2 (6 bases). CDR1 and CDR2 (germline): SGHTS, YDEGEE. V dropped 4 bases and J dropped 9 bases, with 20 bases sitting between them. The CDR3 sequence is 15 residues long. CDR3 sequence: CASSLRRGPVSEQFF. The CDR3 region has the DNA TGTGCCAGCAGCCTTCGGAGGGGACCCGTAAGTGAGCAGTTCTTC.

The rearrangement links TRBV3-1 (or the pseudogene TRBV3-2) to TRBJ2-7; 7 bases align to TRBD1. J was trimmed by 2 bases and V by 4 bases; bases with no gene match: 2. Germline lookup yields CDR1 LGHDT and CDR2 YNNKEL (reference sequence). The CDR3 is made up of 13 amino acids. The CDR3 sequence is CASSPGQPYEQYF. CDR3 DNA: TGTGCCAGCAGCCCGGGACAGCCCTACGAGCAGTACTTC.

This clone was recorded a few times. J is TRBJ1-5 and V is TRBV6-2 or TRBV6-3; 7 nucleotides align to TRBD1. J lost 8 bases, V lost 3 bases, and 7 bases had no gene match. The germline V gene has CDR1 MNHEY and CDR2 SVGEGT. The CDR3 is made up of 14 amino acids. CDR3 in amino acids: CASSYYDRDKPQHF. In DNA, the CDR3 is TGTGCCAGCAGTTATTACGACAGGGACAAGCCCCAGCATTTT.

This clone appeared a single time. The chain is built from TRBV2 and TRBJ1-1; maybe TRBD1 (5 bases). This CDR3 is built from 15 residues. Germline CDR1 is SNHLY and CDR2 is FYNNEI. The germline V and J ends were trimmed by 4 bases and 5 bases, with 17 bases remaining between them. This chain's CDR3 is CASSGTVMGGTEAFF. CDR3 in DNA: TGTGCCAGCAGTGGGACTGTGATGGGGGGAACTGAAGCTTTCTTT.

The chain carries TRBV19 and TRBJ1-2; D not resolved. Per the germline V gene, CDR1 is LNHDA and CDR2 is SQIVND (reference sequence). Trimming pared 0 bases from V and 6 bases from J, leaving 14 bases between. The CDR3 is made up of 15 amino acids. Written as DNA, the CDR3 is TGTGCCAGTAGTATAGAGGGAGCGCTGGGAGATGGCTACACCTTC. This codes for CASSIEGALGDGYTF.

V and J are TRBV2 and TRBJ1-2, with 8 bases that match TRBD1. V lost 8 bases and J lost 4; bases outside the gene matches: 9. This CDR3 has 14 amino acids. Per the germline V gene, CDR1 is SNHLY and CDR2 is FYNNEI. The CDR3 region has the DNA TGTGCCAGCTCGCAAGACAGGGGCTCCTATGGCTACACCTTC. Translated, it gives CASSQDRGSYGYTF. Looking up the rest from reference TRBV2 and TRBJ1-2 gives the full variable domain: EPEVTQTPSHQVTQMGQEVILRCVPISNHLYFYWYRQILGQKVEFLVSFYNNEISEKSEIFDDQFSVERPDGSNFTLKIRSTKLEDSAMYFCASSQDRGSYGYTFGSGTRLTVV.

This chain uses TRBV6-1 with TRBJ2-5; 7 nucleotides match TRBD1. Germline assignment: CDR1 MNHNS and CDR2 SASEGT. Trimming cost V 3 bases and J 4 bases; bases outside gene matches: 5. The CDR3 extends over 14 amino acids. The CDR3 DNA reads TGTGCCAGCAGTGATTTGACAGGGACAGAGACCCAGTACTTC. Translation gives CASSDLTGTETQYF.

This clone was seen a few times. CDR3 loop: CAIRTGTTHNEQFF. CDR3 in DNA: TGTGCCATCAGGACCGGGACTACACACAATGAGCAGTTCTTC. The chain uses TRBV10-3 and TRBJ2-1; 7 positions agree with TRBD2. After removal of 6 bases from V and 5 bases from J, the junction contained 7 bases not matched to a gene. CDR1 and CDR2 from the germline V gene are ENHRY and SYGVKD. The CDR3 contains 14 residues.

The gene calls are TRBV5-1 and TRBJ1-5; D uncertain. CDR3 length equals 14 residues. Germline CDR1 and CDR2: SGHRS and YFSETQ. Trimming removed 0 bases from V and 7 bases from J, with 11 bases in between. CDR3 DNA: TGCGCCAGCAGCTTGGACAGTTTTGACCAGCCCCAGCATTTT. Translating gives CASSLDSFDQPQHF.

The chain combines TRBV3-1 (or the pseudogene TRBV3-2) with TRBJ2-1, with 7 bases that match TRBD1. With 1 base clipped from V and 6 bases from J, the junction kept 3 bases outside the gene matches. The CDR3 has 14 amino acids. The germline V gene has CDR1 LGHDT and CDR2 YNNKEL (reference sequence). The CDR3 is CASSQVAGGNEQFF. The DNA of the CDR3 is TGTGCCAGCAGCCAAGTTGCAGGGGGCAATGAGCAGTTCTTC.

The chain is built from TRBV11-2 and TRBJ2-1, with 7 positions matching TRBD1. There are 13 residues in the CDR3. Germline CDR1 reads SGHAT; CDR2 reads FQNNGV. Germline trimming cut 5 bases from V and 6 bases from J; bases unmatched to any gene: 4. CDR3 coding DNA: TGTGCCAGCAGCAGGGACAGAAGCAATGAGCAGTTCTTC. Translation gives CASSRDRSNEQFF.

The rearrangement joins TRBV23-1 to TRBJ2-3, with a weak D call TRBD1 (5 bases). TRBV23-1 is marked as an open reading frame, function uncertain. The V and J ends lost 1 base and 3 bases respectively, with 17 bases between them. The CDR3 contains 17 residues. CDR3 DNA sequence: TGCGCCAGCAGTCAATTCCCGGCAGGGAAGGAGACAGATACGCAGTATTTT. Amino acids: CASSQFPAGKETDTQYF.

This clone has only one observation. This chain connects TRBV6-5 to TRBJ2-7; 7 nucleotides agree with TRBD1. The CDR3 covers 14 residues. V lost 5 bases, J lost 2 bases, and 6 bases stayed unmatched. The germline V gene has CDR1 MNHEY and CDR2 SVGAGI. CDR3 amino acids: CASSTDRAAYEQYV. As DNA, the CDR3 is TGTGCCAGCAGTACAGACAGGGCCGCCTACGAGCAGTACGTC.

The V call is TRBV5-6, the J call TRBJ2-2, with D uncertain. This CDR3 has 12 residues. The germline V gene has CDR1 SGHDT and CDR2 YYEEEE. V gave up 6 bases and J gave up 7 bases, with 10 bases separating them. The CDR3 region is CASTRSVGELFF. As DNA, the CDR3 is TGTGCCAGCACCCGGAGCGTCGGGGAGCTGTTTTTT.

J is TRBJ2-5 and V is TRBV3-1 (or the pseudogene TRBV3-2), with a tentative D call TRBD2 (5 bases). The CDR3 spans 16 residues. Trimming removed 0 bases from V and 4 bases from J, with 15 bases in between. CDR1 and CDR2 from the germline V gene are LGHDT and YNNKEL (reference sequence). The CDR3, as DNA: TGTGCCAGCAGCCAAGATCGATCGGCGGGTGGAGAGACCCAGTACTTC. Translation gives CASSQDRSAGGETQYF.

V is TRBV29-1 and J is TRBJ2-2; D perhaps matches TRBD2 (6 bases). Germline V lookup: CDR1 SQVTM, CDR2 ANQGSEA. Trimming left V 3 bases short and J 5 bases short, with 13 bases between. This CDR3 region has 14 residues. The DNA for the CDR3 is TGCAGCGTTGATGGGGCAGGGAGGACCGGGGAGCTGTTTTTT. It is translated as CSVDGAGRTGELFF.

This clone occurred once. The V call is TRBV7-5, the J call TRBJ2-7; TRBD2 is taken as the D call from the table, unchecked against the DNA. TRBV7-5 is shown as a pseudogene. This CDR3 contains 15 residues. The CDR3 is CARSLVAGATYEQYF. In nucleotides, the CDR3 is TGTGCCAGAAGCTTAGTTGCGGGGGCTACCTACGAGCAGTACTTC.

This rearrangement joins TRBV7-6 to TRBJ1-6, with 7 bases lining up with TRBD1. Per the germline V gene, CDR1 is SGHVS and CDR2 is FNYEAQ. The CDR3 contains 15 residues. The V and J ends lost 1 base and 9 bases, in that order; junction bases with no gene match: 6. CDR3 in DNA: TGTGCCAGCAGCTTAGGACAGGGTAGTGGTTCACCCCTCCACTTT. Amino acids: CASSLGQGSGSPLHF.

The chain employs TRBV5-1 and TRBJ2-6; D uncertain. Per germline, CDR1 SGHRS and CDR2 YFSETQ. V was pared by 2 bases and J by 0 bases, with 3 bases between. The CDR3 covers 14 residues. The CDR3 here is CASSLYSGANVLTF. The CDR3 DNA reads TGCGCCAGCAGCTTATACTCTGGGGCCAACGTCCTGACTTTC.

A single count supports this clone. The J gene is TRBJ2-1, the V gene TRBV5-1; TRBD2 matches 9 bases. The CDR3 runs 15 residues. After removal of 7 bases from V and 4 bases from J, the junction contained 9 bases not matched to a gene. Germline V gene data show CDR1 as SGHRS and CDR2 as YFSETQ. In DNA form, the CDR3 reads TGCGCCAGCGACCCCGGACTAGCGTCTTACAATGAGCAGTTCTTC. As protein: CASDPGLASYNEQFF.

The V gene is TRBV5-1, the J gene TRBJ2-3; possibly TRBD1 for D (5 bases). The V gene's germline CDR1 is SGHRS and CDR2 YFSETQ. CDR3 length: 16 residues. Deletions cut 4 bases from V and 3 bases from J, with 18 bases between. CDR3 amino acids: CASSAGGAVVTDTQYF. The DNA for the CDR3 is TGCGCCAGCAGCGCCGGTGGGGCGGTGGTGACAGATACGCAGTATTTT. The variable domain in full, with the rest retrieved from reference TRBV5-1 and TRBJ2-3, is KAGVTQTPRYLIKTRGQQVTLSCSPISGHRSVSWYQQTPGQGLQFLFEYFSETQRNKGNFPGRFSGRQFSNSRSEMNVSTLELGDSALYLCASSAGGAVVTDTQYFGPGTRLTVL.

The CDR3 nucleotides read TGTGCCAGTAGTATACCCGATGCCCCGAGGGTTGGCTACACCTTC. This translates into CASSIPDAPRVGYTF. The chain recombines TRBV19 with TRBJ1-2; D ambiguous. The CDR3 length is 15 residues. V shed 2 bases and J shed 7 bases, with 17 bases lying between them. The germline CDR1 and CDR2 sequences are LNHDA and SQIVND (reference sequence).

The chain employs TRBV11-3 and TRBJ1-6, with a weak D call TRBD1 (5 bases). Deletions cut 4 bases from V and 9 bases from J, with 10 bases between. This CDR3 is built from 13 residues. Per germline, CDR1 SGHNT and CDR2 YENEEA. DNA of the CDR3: TGTGCCAGCAGCTCCAGGGATAGTTCACCCCTCCACTTT. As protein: CASSSRDSSPLHF.